This T cell receptor beta chain stems from a study of blood T cell repertoires in COVID-19. Study in general: COVID-19 samples, acute and convalescent, were from the United States, Italy and Spain. T cells, B-cell-depleted T cells, or PBMCs provided the cDNA or gDNA that served as material.

This CDR3 region has 13 residues. V lost 4 bases and J 7 bases, leaving 15 bases between the germline ends. Germline V lookup: CDR1 SGHDT, CDR2 YYEEEE. Original data processing: Amplified reference gene primers provided the basis for estimating nucleated cell counts. Assay: immunoSEQ multiplex PCR; the TCRdb copy retains only in-frame clones and omits some. The D gene and trimming were derived from the DNA, and the V and J assignments and clone size from that table. Among roughly 39,000 clones listed, 80% to 90% were seen once. The specimen sequenced was peripheral blood. The V call is TRBV5-6, the J call TRBJ2-7; D perhaps matches TRBD1 (6 bases). This receptor was identified in a man aged 25 to 40 with active or convalescent COVID-19. CDR3 bases: TGTGCCAGCAGCCCACAGGGATTGAGGGAGCAGTACGTC. Protein sequence: CASSPQGLREQYV.